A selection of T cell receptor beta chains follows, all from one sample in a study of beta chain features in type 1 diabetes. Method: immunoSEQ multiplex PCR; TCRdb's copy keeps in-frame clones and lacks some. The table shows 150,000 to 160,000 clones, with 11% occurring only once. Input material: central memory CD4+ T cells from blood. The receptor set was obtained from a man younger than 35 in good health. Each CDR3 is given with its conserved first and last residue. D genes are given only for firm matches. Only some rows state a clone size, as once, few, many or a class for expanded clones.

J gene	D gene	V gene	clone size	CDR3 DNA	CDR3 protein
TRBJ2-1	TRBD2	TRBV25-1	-	TGTGCCAGCAGTTCTAGCGGGAGACGCTACAATGAGCAGTTCTTC	CASSSSGRRYNEQFF
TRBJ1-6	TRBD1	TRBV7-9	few	TGTGCCAGCAGCTTGACAGGGCAGAATTCACCCCTCCACTTT	CASSLTGQNSPLHF
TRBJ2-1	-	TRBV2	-	TGTGCCAGCAGTGAATTCAGGTACAATGAGCAGTTCTTC	CASSEFRYNEQFF
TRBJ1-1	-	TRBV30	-	TGTGCCTGGAGAGTTGGAGTAAACACTGAAGCTTTCTTT	CAWRVGVNTEAFF
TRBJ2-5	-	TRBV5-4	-	TGTGCCAGCAGCTCACGGGCTCCCGAAGAGACCCAGTACTTC	CASSSRAPEETQYF
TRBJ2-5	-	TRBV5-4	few	TGTGCCAGCAGCCTATCCGGGACTTCGGTCCCGTACTTC	CASSLSGTSVPYF
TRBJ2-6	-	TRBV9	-	TGTGCCAGCAGCGGGGGGGCCAACGTCCTGACTTTC	CASSGGANVLTF
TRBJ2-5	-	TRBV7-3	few	TGTGCCAGCAGCGTGATAGGGGCGGAGACCCAGTACTTC	CASSVIGAETQYF
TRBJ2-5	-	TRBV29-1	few	TGCAGCGGTGAACGAATGGGCGGGGGCCGCCAAGAGACCCAGTACTTC	CSGERMGGGRQETQYF
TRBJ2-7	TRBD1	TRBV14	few	TGTGCCAGCAGCCAAGTCCCGACAGGGTTTACATTCTACGAGCAGTACTTC	CASSQVPTGFTFYEQYF
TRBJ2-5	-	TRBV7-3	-	TGTGCCAGCAGCCTTTACGGACGGGAGACCCAGTACTTC	CASSLYGRETQYF
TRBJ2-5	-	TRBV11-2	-	TGTGCCAGCAGCCGAGGGGTGTTGGAGACCCAGTACTTC	CASSRGVLETQYF
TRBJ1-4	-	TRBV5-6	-	TGTGCCAGCAGCTTGACAGCTCGGAATGAAAAACTGTTTTTT	CASSLTARNEKLFF
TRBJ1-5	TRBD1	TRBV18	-	TGTGCCAGCTCACGGACAGGTCCCAATCAGCCCCAGCATTTT	CASSRTGPNQPQHF
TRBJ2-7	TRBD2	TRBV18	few	TGTGCCAGCTCACTCTACCGGGTCAGCCTAGCGGGGATCGGCGAGCAGTACTTC	CASSLYRVSLAGIGEQYF
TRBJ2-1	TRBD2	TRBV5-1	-	TGCGCCAGCAGGACTAGCGGGACTCGCAATGAGCAGTTCTTC	CASRTSGTRNEQFF
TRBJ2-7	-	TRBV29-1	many	TGCAGCGTTGAAGATCCCCAAAGGGTACACGAGCAGTACTTC	CSVEDPQRVHEQYF
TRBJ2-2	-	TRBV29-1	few	TGCAGCGGGGTCCGGGGAGGCGGGACCGGGGAGCTGTTTTTT	CSGVRGGGTGELFF
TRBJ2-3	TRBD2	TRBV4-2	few	TGTGCCAGCAGCCAAGATACTAGCGGGAGTAGAGATACGCAGTATTTT	CASSQDTSGSRDTQYF
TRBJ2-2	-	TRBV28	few	TGTGCCAGCAGTTTCACGAACACCGGGGAGCTGTTTTTT	CASSFTNTGELFF
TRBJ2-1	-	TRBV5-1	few	TGCGCCAGCAGCTTGGCCAGACTGAACAATGAGCAGTTCTTC	CASSLARLNNEQFF
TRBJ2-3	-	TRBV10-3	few	TGTGCCATCGGAGAGGATATTGAGACGCAGTATTTT	CAIGEDIETQYF
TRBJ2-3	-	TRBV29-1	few	TGCAGCGTTGGTAACGCAGGGACGAGCACAGATACGCAGTATTTT	CSVGNAGTSTDTQYF
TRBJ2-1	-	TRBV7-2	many	TGTGCCAGCAGCTCGGACAATGAGCAGTTCTTC	CASSSDNEQFF
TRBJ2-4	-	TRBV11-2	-	TGTGCCAGCAGCTTAAAATCGGGGGCGCTAGCCAAAAACATTCAGTACTTC	CASSLKSGALAKNIQYF
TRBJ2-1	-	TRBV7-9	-	TGTGCCAGCAGCTTAAAACGTCTTGGGGAACACTCCTACAATGAGCAGTTCTTC	CASSLKRLGEHSYNEQFF
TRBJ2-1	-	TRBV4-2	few	TGTGCCAGCAGCCAAGACCGAGGGTACAATGAGCAGTTCTTC	CASSQDRGYNEQFF
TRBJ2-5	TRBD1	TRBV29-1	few	TGCAGCGTTGCCGACAGGGGACGGGAGACCCAGTACTTC	CSVADRGRETQYF
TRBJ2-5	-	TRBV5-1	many	TGCGCCAGCAGCTTGGTAGGGGCGCCGGGGGAGACCCAGTACTTC	CASSLVGAPGETQYF
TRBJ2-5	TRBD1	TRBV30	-	TGTGCCTGGAGATTGGGGCGGGACAGGGCGTTCGAGACCCAGTACTTC	CAWRLGRDRAFETQYF
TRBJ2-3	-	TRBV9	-	TGTGCCAGCAGCCCTACTAGCACAGATACGCAGTATTTT	CASSPTSTDTQYF
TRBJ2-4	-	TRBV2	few	TGTGCCAGCAGTGATCAGGGGTTTGGCAAAAACATTCAGTACTTC	CASSDQGFGKNIQYF
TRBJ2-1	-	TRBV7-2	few	TGTGCCAGCGTCGACCCCAGGAGCTCCTACAATGAGCAGTTCTTC	CASVDPRSSYNEQFF
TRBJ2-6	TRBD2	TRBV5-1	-	TGCGCCAGCAGCCCGGCCTGGGAGGGAACTGCTGGGGCCAACGTCCTGACTTTC	CASSPAWEGTAGANVLTF
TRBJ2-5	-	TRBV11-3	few	TGTGCCAGCAGCTTAGACTGGGCCGAGACCCAGTACTTC	CASSLDWAETQYF
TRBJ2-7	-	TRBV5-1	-	TGCGCCAGCAGCAAACAGGAGGGCTACGAGCAGTACTTC	CASSKQEGYEQYF
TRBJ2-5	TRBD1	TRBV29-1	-	TGCAGCGTTGAGGCCAGTCAGGGGGCGGGAGAGACCCAGTACTTC	CSVEASQGAGETQYF
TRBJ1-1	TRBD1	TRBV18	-	TGTGCCAGCTCACCCGACAGGGCTGAAGCTTTCTTT	CASSPDRAEAFF
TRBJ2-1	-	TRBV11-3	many	TGTGCCAGCAGCCCGACAGAATACAATGAGCAGTTCTTC	CASSPTEYNEQFF
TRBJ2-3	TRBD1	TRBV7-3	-	TGTGCCAGCAGCGATTGGGGACAGGGGGCAGAAGATACGCAGTATTTT	CASSDWGQGAEDTQYF
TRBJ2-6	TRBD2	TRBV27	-	TGTGCCAGCAGTTTATCTGGGGGGGCTGGGGCCAACGTCCTGACTTTC	CASSLSGGAGANVLTF
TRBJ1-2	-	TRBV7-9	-	TGTGCCAGCAGCTTCCGCGTAGAAAACTATGGCTACACCTTC	CASSFRVENYGYTF